This TCR beta chain was retrieved from a study of cytomegalovirus exposure and HLA in healthy donors. Overall study findings and caveats: Exclusion applied to some V segments, including TRBV6-2 and TRBV6-3, as they were indistinguishable. Follow-up analysis later connected one missense variant in DCLRE1C with trimming of TCR beta V- and J-genes.

This CDR3 is 14 amino acids long. The V gene's germline CDR1 is SNHLY and CDR2 FYNNEI. With V trimmed by 9 bases and J by 5 bases, 7 bases remained unmatched. Both 60 Vbeta primers and 13 Jbeta primers went into the PCR. The assay was immunoSEQ multiplex PCR, and TCRdb's table has in-frame clones only and misses some. The data show about 130,000 clones, roughly 79% seen once. Points on this clone: Its cognate antigen is unknown.

The TCR originated in a man aged 30 to 39 in good health and CMV-seronegative. V and J are TRBV2 and TRBJ2-3, with 11 nucleotides matching TRBD2. Sequenced sample: PBMCs. The CDR3, as DNA: TGTGCCAGTATTAGCGGGAGGGCCTTAGATACGCAGTATTTT. This codes for CASISGRALDTQYF. Combining the CDR3 with reference TRBV2 and TRBJ2-3 gives the whole variable domain EPEVTQTPSHQVTQMGQEVILRCVPISNHLYFYWYRQILGQKVEFLVSFYNNEISEKSEIFDDQFSVERPDGSNFTLKIRSTKLEDSAMYFCASISGRALDTQYFGPGTRLTVL.